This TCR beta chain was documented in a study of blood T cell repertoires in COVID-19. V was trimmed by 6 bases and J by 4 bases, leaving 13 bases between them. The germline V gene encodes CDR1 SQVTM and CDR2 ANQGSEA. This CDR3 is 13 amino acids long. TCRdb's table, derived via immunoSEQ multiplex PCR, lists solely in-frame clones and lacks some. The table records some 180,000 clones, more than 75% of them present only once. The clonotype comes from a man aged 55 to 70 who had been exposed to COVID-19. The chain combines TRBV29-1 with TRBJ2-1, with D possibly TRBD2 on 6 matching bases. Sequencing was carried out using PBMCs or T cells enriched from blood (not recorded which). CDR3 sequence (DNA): TGCAGCGTGACGACGGGAGCATACAATGAGCAGTTCTTC. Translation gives CSVTTGAYNEQFF.